A selection of T cell receptor beta chains follows, all from one sample in a study of technical replicates of blood from a handful of donors. Only in-frame clones appear in the TCRdb table, and some are missing; sequencing was by immunoSEQ multiplex PCR. Of some 74,000 clones in the sample, 95% to 98% are singletons; the top ten hold around 0.3%. The sample taken for sequencing was T cells isolated from PBMCs. The receptor set was obtained from a human donor in good health. Both conserved end residues are part of each CDR3. Not every row has a clone size; where given, it reads once, few, many or a size class.

j_gene,abundance,v_gene,CDR3aa
TRBJ2-1,.,TRBV4-1,CASSPHTQTYNEQFF
TRBJ2-7,.,TRBV6-1,CASSELAGGSLGHEQYF
TRBJ1-2,.,TRBV30,CAWTSKPGQLGYTF
TRBJ2-5,.,TRBV7-6,CASSPRETQYF
TRBJ1-4,.,TRBV9,CASSGGTGDPLNEKLFF
TRBJ2-7,.,TRBV27,CASSFAGVLMYEQYF
TRBJ2-1,.,TRBV30,CAWSQTPLAGYFNEQFF
TRBJ2-7,.,TRBV28,CASIGGSSYEQYF
TRBJ1-1,.,TRBV4-1,CASSQRTDWSTEAFF
TRBJ2-5,.,TRBV9,CASSVALARETQYF
TRBJ2-3,.,TRBV7-3,CASSAGTDTQYF
TRBJ2-5,.,TRBV30,CAWRTSGGETQYF
TRBJ2-3,.,TRBV29-1,CSVEGPADHNTQYF
TRBJ2-1,.,TRBV6-5,CASSAGTGGYNEQFF
TRBJ1-2,.,TRBV6-5,CASSARQGNGYTF
TRBJ1-5,once,TRBV19,CASSIGTGKGYQPQHF
TRBJ1-1,.,TRBV6-4,CASGAGKSTEAFF
TRBJ2-7,.,TRBV2,CATLEDSYEQYF
TRBJ2-5,.,TRBV5-4,CASSRGLAENQETQYF
TRBJ2-3,once,TRBV28,CASPRVRGRPDTQYF
TRBJ2-7,.,TRBV4-3,CASGASVSSYEQYF
TRBJ2-7,.,TRBV11-1,CASSLSIGTGTYEQYF
TRBJ2-1,.,TRBV7-9,CASSLARTSYNEQFF
TRBJ2-5,.,TRBV4-2,CASSHPNMLGGRETQYF
TRBJ2-5,.,TRBV6-1,CASSEWVTGRETQYF
TRBJ2-3,.,TRBV11-2,CASCVIGRSTDTQYF
TRBJ1-2,.,TRBV10-1,CASSETRQADASGYTF
TRBJ1-5,.,TRBV27,CASSLSGDNFFNQPQHF
TRBJ2-7,.,TRBV29-1,CSVELQDSSYEQYF
TRBJ2-2,.,TRBV14,CASSQDLAWTGELFF
TRBJ2-7,.,TRBV2,CASSEAGTSTLYEQYF